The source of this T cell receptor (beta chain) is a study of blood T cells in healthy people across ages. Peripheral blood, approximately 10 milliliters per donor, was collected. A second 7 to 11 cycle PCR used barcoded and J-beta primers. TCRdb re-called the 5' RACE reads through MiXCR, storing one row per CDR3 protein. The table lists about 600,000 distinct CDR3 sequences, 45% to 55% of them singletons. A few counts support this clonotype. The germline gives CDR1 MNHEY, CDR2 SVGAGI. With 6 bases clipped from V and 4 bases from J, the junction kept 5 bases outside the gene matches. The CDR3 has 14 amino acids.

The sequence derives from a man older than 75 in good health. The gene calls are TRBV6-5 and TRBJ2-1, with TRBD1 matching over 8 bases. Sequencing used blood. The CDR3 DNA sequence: TGTGCCAGCAGGGACAGGGTCGGATACAATGAGCAGTTCTTC. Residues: CASRDRVGYNEQFF.